What follows are 21 T cell receptor beta chains derived from one specimen sequenced in a study of blood T cell repertoires in COVID-19. TCRdb's table, derived via immunoSEQ multiplex PCR, lists solely in-frame clones and lacks some. The table shows roughly 400,000 clones, with 70% to 90% occurring only once. The sequencing sample was made of PBMCs or T cells enriched from blood (not recorded which). These receptors were obtained from a woman aged 40-49 years with acute COVID-19.

V usage is TRBV7-9 and J usage is TRBJ2-4, with 7 bases that match TRBD2. V dropped 7 bases and J dropped 1; count of bases not matched to a gene: 7. The CDR3 runs 15 residues. CDR1 and CDR2 (germline): SEHNR, FQNEAQ (reference sequence). The CDR3 loop is CASTTLGGAKNIQYF. In DNA, the CDR3 is TGTGCCAGCACCACCCTCGGGGGGGCCAAAAACATTCAGTACTTC.

As DNA, the CDR3 is TGTGCCAGCAGTGAGCCCGGGACAGGGGACTACAATGAGCAGTTCTTC. It codes for CASSEPGTGDYNEQFF. The chain links TRBV25-1 to TRBJ2-1; 10 nucleotides match TRBD1. V dropped 3 bases and J dropped 3; count of bases not matched to a gene: 5. There are 16 residues in the CDR3. Germline CDR1 and CDR2: MGHDK and SYGVNS.

J is TRBJ2-3 and V is TRBV7-9; 13 bases map to TRBD2. This CDR3 has 19 amino acids. The germline V gene encodes CDR1 SEHNR and CDR2 FQNEAQ (reference sequence). Trimming cost V 5 bases and J 6 bases; bases outside gene matches: 17. The CDR3 DNA reads TGTGCCAGCAGCCCCAATCGGACTAGCGGGGGACATCCATGGGATACGCAGTATTTT. Protein: CASSPNRTSGGHPWDTQYF.

V usage is TRBV29-1 and J usage is TRBJ1-1, with 9 positions matching TRBD1. CDR3 size: 15 residues. With 0 bases clipped from V and 4 bases from J, the junction kept 6 bases outside the gene matches. Germline V gives CDR1 SQVTM, CDR2 ANQGSEA. CDR3 sequence (DNA): TGCAGCGTTGAAGATATATCGGACAGGGGCACTGAAGCTTTCTTT. The encoded protein is CSVEDISDRGTEAFF.

This clone came up once. The CDR3 protein is CSVGQGLTYEQYF. The CDR3 DNA reads as TGCAGCGTCGGACAGGGCCTAACCTACGAGCAGTACTTC. The gene calls are TRBV29-1 and TRBJ2-7; 8 positions match TRBD1. The length of the CDR3 is 13 residues. V was clipped by 6 bases and J by 2 bases; unmatched bases: 6. CDR1 and CDR2 from the germline V gene are SQVTM and ANQGSEA.

The chain has TRBV5-1 and TRBJ1-3; D is uncertain. Germline CDR1 and CDR2: SGHRS and YFSETQ. The germline V and J ends were trimmed by 0 bases and 3 bases, with 13 bases remaining between them. CDR3 length equals 16 residues. The CDR3 nucleotides are TGCGCCAGCAGCTTGGACCTGGGAGAGGTTGGAAACACCATATATTTT. This sequence encodes CASSLDLGEVGNTIYF.

The chain combines TRBV4-1 with TRBJ1-6; D perhaps matches TRBD1 (5 bases). Germline assignment: CDR1 MGHRA and CDR2 YSYEKL. The V end was cut by 1 base, the J end by 10 bases, with 14 bases between. This CDR3 spans 15 amino acids. Here the CDR3 reads CASSQGFQGQSPLHF. The CDR3 DNA reads as TGCGCCAGCAGCCAAGGTTTCCAGGGTCAATCACCCCTCCACTTT.

The chain links TRBV2 to TRBJ2-2, with D perhaps TRBD1 (6 bases). Trimming took 3 bases from V and 6 from J, leaving 11 bases between them. The CDR3 runs 14 residues. The germline V gene has CDR1 SNHLY and CDR2 FYNNEI. Here the CDR3 reads CASSETRGSGELFF. The CDR3 nucleotides read TGTGCCAGCAGTGAGACCAGGGGTTCCGGGGAGCTGTTTTTT. Supplemented by reference TRBV2 and TRBJ2-2, the full variable domain reads EPEVTQTPSHQVTQMGQEVILRCVPISNHLYFYWYRQILGQKVEFLVSFYNNEISEKSEIFDDQFSVERPDGSNFTLKIRSTKLEDSAMYFCASSETRGSGELFFGEGSRLTVL.

V usage is TRBV10-2 and J usage is TRBJ2-3; 9 bases are shared with TRBD2. This CDR3 is built from 16 residues. Germline trimming cut 7 bases from V and 0 bases from J; bases unmatched to any gene: 8. From germline, CDR1 is WSHSY and CDR2 SAAADI. The CDR3 here is CASMGGLAGSTDTQYF. CDR3 sequence (DNA): TGCGCCAGCATGGGAGGGCTAGCGGGGAGCACAGATACGCAGTATTTT.

V and J are TRBV6-5 and TRBJ2-7, with 10 bases fitting TRBD2. This CDR3 region has 15 residues. Trimming cost V 6 bases and J 5 bases; bases outside gene matches: 10. CDR1 and CDR2 from the germline V gene are MNHEY and SVGAGI. CDR3 protein: CASSPGTSELHEQYF. Written as DNA, the CDR3 is TGTGCCAGCAGCCCCGGGACTAGCGAACTACACGAGCAGTACTTC.

The chain uses TRBV9 and TRBJ1-3; D not certain. The V gene lost 0 bases and the J gene lost 0 bases, with 7 bases spanning the gap. This CDR3 spans 15 amino acids. The germline gives CDR1 SGDLS, CDR2 YYNGEE. The CDR3 spells CASSVGQVSGNTIYF. Written as DNA, the CDR3 is TGTGCCAGCAGCGTAGGACAAGTCTCTGGAAACACCATATATTTT.

The chain employs TRBV6-1 and TRBJ2-4; D might be TRBD1 (6 bases). Per germline, CDR1 MNHNS and CDR2 SASEGT. V dropped 2 bases and J dropped 2 bases, with 7 bases sitting between them. The CDR3 loop spans 14 amino acids. The DNA of the CDR3 is TGTGCCAGCAGTGAACAGGGGACCAAAAACATTCAGTACTTC. It translates to CASSEQGTKNIQYF.

A few counts support this clone. Relative to the germline gene, one junction end is altered; a read error may explain this. V is TRBV27 and J is TRBJ1-2, with D perhaps matching TRBD1 (5 bases). CDR1 and CDR2 from the germline V gene are MNHEY and SMNVEV (reference sequence). The CDR3 is 14 residues long. Here the CDR3 DNA reads TGTGCCAGCAGTAAGTCTGGGACTAACCATGGCTACACCTTC. Translated, it gives CASSKSGTNHGYTF.

The J gene is TRBJ2-7, the V gene TRBV6-5; possibly TRBD1 for D (6 bases). Germline V gene sequence: CDR1 MNHEY, CDR2 SVGAGI. The CDR3 sequence is 15 residues long. V lost 0 bases and J 5 bases, leaving 14 bases between the germline ends. CDR3 bases: TGTGCCAGCAGTTACTCGCTGCAGGGGATCGACGAGCAGTACTTC. It yields the protein CASSYSLQGIDEQYF.

CDR3 amino acids: CASSYGPGQGIGYTF. The CDR3 DNA is TGTGCCAGCAGCTATGGCCCGGGACAGGGCATTGGCTACACCTTC. The rearrangement links TRBV11-2 to TRBJ1-2; TRBD1 matches at 9 bases. Trimming cost V 4 bases and J 7 bases; bases outside gene matches: 10. Germline loops: CDR1 SGHAT, CDR2 FQNNGV. The CDR3 covers 15 residues.

The rearrangement links TRBV29-1 to TRBJ1-1, with D possibly TRBD1 on 6 matching bases. CDR1 is SQVTM and CDR2 is ANQGSEA in the germline V gene. The CDR3 covers 13 residues. V was shortened by 3 bases and J by 1 base, with 9 bases between the two germline ends. The CDR3, as DNA: TGCAGCGTTGATTCGACAGGGAACACTGAAGCTTTCTTT. Its translation: CSVDSTGNTEAFF.

The J gene is TRBJ2-1, the V gene TRBV2, with 8 bases fitting TRBD2. J gave up 7 bases and V 4 bases, and 9 bases lay outside the gene matches. The CDR3 has 15 residues. Germline V gives CDR1 SNHLY, CDR2 FYNNEI. The CDR3 DNA reads TGTGCCAGCAGTGTCTTAGCGGGGTTATCGAATGAGCAGTTCTTC. Encoded protein: CASSVLAGLSNEQFF.

The V gene is TRBV30, the J gene TRBJ1-4, with a tentative D call TRBD1 (5 bases). V lost 2 bases and J 8 bases, leaving 18 bases between the germline ends. There are 15 residues in the CDR3. Germline-derived CDR1 and CDR2 are GTSNPN and SVGIG (reference sequence). The CDR3 DNA sequence: TGTGCCTGGAGTACATACTTAGGGGTAGGCGAAAAACTGTTTTTT. Its translation is CAWSTYLGVGEKLFF.

The chain joins TRBV11-3 to TRBJ2-1; D possibly corresponds to TRBD1 (6 bases). Germline loops: CDR1 SGHNT, CDR2 YENEEA. V lost 4 bases to trimming and J lost 0 bases, with 16 bases between them. CDR3 length: 17 residues. CDR3 coding DNA: TGTGCCAGCAGCTCAACCTGGGACACCAACTCCTACAATGAGCAGTTCTTC. Translation: CASSSTWDTNSYNEQFF.

This sequence joins TRBV5-6 and TRBJ2-3, with D perhaps matching TRBD1 (6 bases). The germline V and J ends were trimmed by 5 bases and 6 bases, with 10 bases remaining between them. CDR3 length equals 12 residues. Germline V lookup: CDR1 SGHDT, CDR2 YYEEEE. CDR3: CASSFDRDTQYF. CDR3 bases: TGTGCCAGCAGTTTCGACAGGGATACGCAGTATTTT.

This rearrangement joins TRBV2 to TRBJ1-5; perhaps TRBD1 as D (6 bases). Trimming shortened V by 1 base and J by 1 base, and 17 bases separated the two germline ends. CDR3 size: 18 residues. Per germline, CDR1 SNHLY and CDR2 FYNNEI. CDR3 in DNA: TGTGCCAGCAGTGAAGAGGTACCTTGGGGGCTCAGCAATCAGCCCCAGCATTTT. Amino acids: CASSEEVPWGLSNQPQHF. Full variable domain (outside the CDR3, taken from reference TRBV2 and TRBJ1-5): EPEVTQTPSHQVTQMGQEVILRCVPISNHLYFYWYRQILGQKVEFLVSFYNNEISEKSEIFDDQFSVERPDGSNFTLKIRSTKLEDSAMYFCASSEEVPWGLSNQPQHFGDGTRLSIL.